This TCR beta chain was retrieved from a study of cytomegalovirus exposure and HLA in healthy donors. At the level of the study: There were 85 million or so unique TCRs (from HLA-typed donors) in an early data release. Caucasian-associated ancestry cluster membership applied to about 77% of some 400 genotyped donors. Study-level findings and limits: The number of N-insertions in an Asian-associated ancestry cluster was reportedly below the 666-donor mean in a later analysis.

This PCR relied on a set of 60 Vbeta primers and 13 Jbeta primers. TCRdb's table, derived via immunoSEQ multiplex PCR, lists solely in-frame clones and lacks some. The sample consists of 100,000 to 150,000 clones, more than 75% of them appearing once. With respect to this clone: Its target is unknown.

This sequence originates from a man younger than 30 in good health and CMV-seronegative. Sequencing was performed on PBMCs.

The CDR3: CASSLTKGNTEAFF. CDR3 nucleotides: TGTGCCAGCAGCTTGACTAAAGGGAACACTGAAGCTTTCTTT. J is TRBJ1-1 and V is TRBV6-5; no clear D. In germline, CDR1 is MNHEY, CDR2 SVGAGI. The CDR3 length is 14 residues. V was clipped by 6 bases and J by 1 base, with 12 bases between them.